A single sample is the source of the 27 T cell receptor beta chains below, sequenced in a study of blood T cells in healthy people across ages. A sample-barcoded 5' primer and a J-beta primer mix were used in a second PCR of roughly 6 to 11 cycles. TCRdb re-derived calls from the 5' RACE reads in MiXCR, one entry per CDR3 protein. The table lists about 1,600,000 distinct CDR3 sequences, about 43% of them singletons. The sequencing input was blood. These receptors were obtained from a woman aged 18-29 years in good health.

This clonotype has more than one count but fewer than ten. The chain carries TRBV7-2 and TRBJ1-2; maybe TRBD1 (5 bases). Between the trimmed V and J ends, which lost 2 bases and 3 bases, there was a span of 7 bases. The CDR3 spans 13 residues. Germline lookup yields CDR1 SGHTA and CDR2 FQGNSA. The CDR3 bases are TGTGCCAGCAGCTTATGGGGGGACTATGGCTACACCTTC. Encoded protein: CASSLWGDYGYTF.

DNA for the CDR3: TGTGCCAGCAGTGCCGGACGGGACCAAGAGACCCAGTACTTC. Protein product: CASSAGRDQETQYF. The chain has TRBV6-5 and TRBJ2-5; no clear D gene. From germline, CDR1 is MNHEY and CDR2 SVGAGI. This CDR3 is 14 amino acids long. The germline V and J ends were trimmed by 5 bases and 0 bases, with 10 bases remaining between them.

The chain employs TRBV12-3 or TRBV12-4 and TRBJ1-5; tentatively, D is TRBD1 (6 bases). The CDR3 is 17 amino acids. V gave up 6 bases and J gave up 5 bases, with 23 bases separating them. CDR3 sequence: CASSSVVGGLADQPQHF. For the CDR3, the DNA is TGTGCCAGCAGCTCTGTTGTGGGGGGGCTGGCGGATCAGCCCCAGCATTTT.

This chain connects TRBV4-1 to TRBJ1-4, with TRBD1 identical over 8 bases. This CDR3 is built from 15 residues. Germline loops: CDR1 MGHRA, CDR2 YSYEKL. V shed 5 bases and J 3 bases; nucleotides not matched to a gene: 5. DNA of the CDR3: TGCGCCAGCAGCAAAGGGACAGGAGCTAATGAAAAACTGTTTTTT. Amino acids: CASSKGTGANEKLFF.

V gene TRBV12-5 combines with J gene TRBJ2-6; TRBD2 is a possible D gene (5 bases). Trimming stripped 0 bases from V and 0 bases from J, with 6 bases between. CDR1 and CDR2 (germline): LGHNT, FRNRAP. The CDR3 is 16 amino acids. CDR3 loop: CASGLVGSSGANVLTF. The CDR3 bases are TGTGCTAGTGGTTTGGTGGGGAGCTCTGGGGCCAACGTCCTGACTTTC. Full variable domain (outside the CDR3, taken from reference TRBV12-5 and TRBJ2-6): DARVTQTPRHKVTEMGQEVTMRCQPILGHNTVFWYRQTMMQGLELLAYFRNRAPLDDSGMPKDRFSAEMPDATLATLKIQPSEPRDSAVYFCASGLVGSSGANVLTFGAGSRLTVL.

The rearrangement links TRBV9 to TRBJ2-3; D remains unclear. The germline V gene has CDR1 SGDLS and CDR2 YYNGEE. The CDR3 has 14 amino acids. The germline V and J ends were trimmed by 2 bases and 4 bases, with 11 bases remaining between them. The CDR3 region has the DNA TGTGCCAGCAGCGTCCGAGATGCCCCAGATACGCAGTATTTT. It codes for CASSVRDAPDTQYF.

The chain joins TRBV5-1 to TRBJ2-1, with a weak D call TRBD1 (5 bases). The tail of the sequence fits TRBJ2-7 better, so the J call may be wrong. In germline, CDR1 is SGHRS, CDR2 YFSETQ. This CDR3 is built from 14 residues. CDR3 sequence: CASSLEGATGEQYF. In DNA form, the CDR3 reads TGCGCCAGCAGCTTGGAAGGGGCGACGGGCGAGCAGTACTTC.

Concerning this clonotype itself: Its ends do not fully match the called genes, so a read error is possible. This chain connects TRBV15 to TRBJ1-1; tentatively, D is TRBD1 (5 bases). Per germline, CDR1 LNHNV and CDR2 YYDKDF (reference sequence). This CDR3 contains 11 residues. The CDR3: CATHGAVAAFF. In DNA form, the CDR3 reads TGCGCCACGCACGGGGCCGTCGCGGCTTTCTTT.

The V call is TRBV12-3 or TRBV12-4, the J call TRBJ2-5; possible D gene TRBD2, 6 bases. V dropped 7 bases and J dropped 11 bases, with 23 bases sitting between them. CDR3 length: 14 residues. The CDR3 DNA reads TGTGCCAGCACCAGCGGGCCACCCTCGGGGGAGCAGTACTTC. It encodes CASTSGPPSGEQYF.

The V gene is TRBV10-3, the J gene TRBJ1-2, with D possibly matching TRBD1 (5 bases). V lost 4 bases, J lost 1 base, and 13 bases lay in between. Germline V gives CDR1 ENHRY, CDR2 SYGVKD. This CDR3 is 15 amino acids long. CDR3 sequence reads: CAISGGTAINYGYTF. The CDR3 nucleotides read TGTGCCATCAGTGGTGGGACGGCGATTAACTATGGCTACACCTTC.

This chain links TRBV20-1 with TRBJ2-7; D may correspond to TRBD1 or TRBD2 (5 bases each). This CDR3 region has 13 residues. V dropped 6 bases and J dropped 4 bases, with 16 bases sitting between them. Germline V lookup: CDR1 DFQATT, CDR2 SNEGSKA (reference sequence). CDR3 nucleotide sequence: TGCAGTGCCCGTGCCGGGACCCAATACGAGCAGTACTTC. Protein: CSARAGTQYEQYF.

V and J are TRBV7-2 and TRBJ1-6; D is perhaps TRBD1 (5 bases). V was trimmed by 1 base and J by 6 bases, leaving 10 bases between them. The CDR3 contains 15 residues. CDR1 is SGHTA, CDR2 FQGNSA, per germline. CDR3: CASSLVAGTNSPLHF. CDR3 in DNA: TGTGCCAGCAGCTTAGTGGCAGGGACTAATTCACCCCTCCACTTT.

The genes are TRBV24-1 and TRBJ2-3; a possible D gene is TRBD2 (6 bases). V lost 5 bases, J lost 5 bases, and 13 bases lay in between. Germline V gives CDR1 KGHDR, CDR2 SFDVKD. The CDR3 covers 14 residues. As DNA, the CDR3 is TGTGCCACCAGTGGGCCTCCGGGGGAAGATACGCAGTATTTT. This gives the protein CATSGPPGEDTQYF.

This clonotype has just a few counts. The CDR3 spells CASSRLVTDTQYF. The CDR3 nucleotides read TGTGCCAGCAGTAGACTCGTCACAGATACGCAGTATTTT. The J gene is TRBJ2-3, the V gene TRBV3-1; no clear D gene. This CDR3 is built from 13 residues. V lost 6 bases and J 2 bases, leaving 9 bases between the germline ends. The V gene's germline CDR1 is LGHDT and CDR2 YNNKEL (reference sequence).

Concerning this clonotype: One junction end does not reproduce the germline sequence, and a read error may be involved. The CDR3 region has the DNA TGCAGTGCTAAACTAGCGTTGGGGAATGGGCAGTTCTTC. This translates into CSAKLALGNGQFF. The chain employs TRBV20-1 and TRBJ2-1; TRBD2 matches at 7 bases. Germline values: CDR1 DFQATT, CDR2 SNEGSKA (reference sequence). The CDR3 is 13 residues long.

The chain recombines TRBV2 with TRBJ2-5; 7 nucleotides match TRBD1. Germline-derived CDR1 and CDR2 are SNHLY and FYNNEI. The CDR3 is 16 residues long. The trim removed 6 bases at V and 2 bases at J, leaving 12 bases unmatched. In DNA, the CDR3 is TGTGCCAGCAGCTCTGGGACAGTCGCGTTGCAAGAGACCCAGTACTTC. Translated: CASSSGTVALQETQYF.

This chain joins TRBV12-3 or TRBV12-4 and TRBJ1-4; D might be TRBD1 (5 bases). The V and J ends lost 3 bases and 10 bases respectively, with 9 bases between them. This CDR3 contains 12 residues. The CDR3 region has the DNA TGTGCCAGCAGTTTCGGGGGTGGAAAACTGTTTTTT. Translated, it gives CASSFGGGKLFF.

The chain employs TRBV13 and TRBJ2-1; TRBD1 matches at 8 bases. Losses at the gene ends were 5 bases for V and 4 bases for J; bases not matched to a gene: 10. Germline V CDR1 and CDR2: PRHDT, FYEKMQ (reference sequence). CDR3 length equals 16 residues. The CDR3 region is CASSRHQGATYNEQFF. The CDR3 DNA reads TGTGCCAGCAGCAGGCATCAGGGGGCGACTTACAATGAGCAGTTCTTC.

The gene calls are TRBV2 and TRBJ2-7; 7 nucleotides line up with TRBD2. The CDR3 consists of 14 residues. V was clipped by 7 bases and J by 3 bases; unmatched bases: 9. From germline, CDR1 is SNHLY and CDR2 FYNNEI. The CDR3 sequence is CASTLGREGYEQYF. For the CDR3, the DNA is TGTGCCAGCACGCTAGGCAGGGAGGGCTACGAGCAGTACTTC.

The chain combines TRBV10-3 with TRBJ1-4; a weak D match, TRBD1 (6 bases). This CDR3 region has 16 residues. The germline CDR1 and CDR2 sequences are ENHRY and SYGVKD. The V and J ends lost 0 bases and 8 bases respectively, with 16 bases between them. CDR3 region: CAISESVGGVREKLFF. The CDR3 nucleotides read TGTGCCATCAGTGAGTCTGTAGGGGGAGTTCGAGAAAAACTGTTTTTT.

This clonotype has only a few counts. The chain joins TRBV6-5 to TRBJ2-3, with D unresolved. This CDR3 has 13 residues. Trimming left V 10 bases short and J 0 bases short, with 11 bases between. CDR1 and CDR2 (germline): MNHEY, SVGAGI. CDR3 nucleotide sequence: TGTGCCAAATTAACAGCTAGCACAGATACGCAGTATTTT. Translating it yields CAKLTASTDTQYF.

The rearrangement uses TRBV27 and TRBJ2-1; 8 bases line up with TRBD2. This CDR3 spans 17 amino acids. Trimming took 6 bases from V and 0 from J; bases not matched to a gene: 10. Germline V CDR1 and CDR2: MNHEY, SMNVEV (reference sequence). The CDR3 DNA is TGTGCCAGCAGAAGTACCGGGACTAGGATCTCCTACAATGAGCAGTTCTTC. Amino acids: CASRSTGTRISYNEQFF.

The gene calls are TRBV9 and TRBJ2-1; 8 positions match TRBD2. Germline V gene data show CDR1 as SGDLS and CDR2 as YYNGEE. V lost 0 bases to trimming and J lost 3 bases; unmatched junction nucleotides: 2. The CDR3 has 15 residues. The CDR3 nucleotides are TGTGCCAGCAGCGTAGGCGGGACTAGCTACAATGAGCAGTTCTTC. Its protein product is CASSVGGTSYNEQFF.

V and J are TRBV12-3 or TRBV12-4 and TRBJ2-7; TRBD2 matches at 11 bases. V was pared by 3 bases and J by 0 bases, with 28 bases of the junction left unmatched. The CDR3 runs 24 residues. CDR3 nucleotide sequence: TGTGCCAGCAGTTTGGCCCTGGACAGATCCTTCCCACCCGGCACTAGCGGGAGCTCCTACGAGCAGTACTTC. Encoded protein: CASSLALDRSFPPGTSGSSYEQYF.

About this clonotype: The junction does not match germline at one end; this may be a read error. The rearrangement uses TRBV7-9 and TRBJ2-3, with 10 bases identical to TRBD2. The CDR3 consists of 17 residues. CDR1 and CDR2 (germline): SEHNR, FQNEAQ (reference sequence). CDR3 nucleotides: TGTGCCAGCAGCTCAGTCAGAGCGGGGGGGAGCACAGATACGCGGTATTTT. Translated, it gives CASSSVRAGGSTDTRYF.

J is TRBJ2-3 and V is TRBV7-2; 11 positions agree with TRBD2. Losses at the gene ends were 5 bases for V and 2 bases for J; bases not matched to a gene: 6. Per the germline V gene, CDR1 is SGHTA and CDR2 is FQGNSA. The CDR3 covers 16 residues. This chain's CDR3 is CASSALAGVTTDTQYF. For the CDR3, the DNA is TGTGCCAGCAGCGCACTAGCGGGGGTTACCACAGATACGCAGTATTTT.

The rearrangement joins TRBV30 to TRBJ1-2, with D perhaps TRBD1 (5 bases). The germline V gene has CDR1 GTSNPN and CDR2 SVGIG (reference sequence). This CDR3 has 15 amino acids. V was pared by 4 bases and J by 6 bases, with 21 bases between. The CDR3 spells CAWTTPPGALDGYTF. DNA for the CDR3: TGTGCCTGGACGACTCCCCCCGGGGCCTTGGATGGCTACACCTTC.